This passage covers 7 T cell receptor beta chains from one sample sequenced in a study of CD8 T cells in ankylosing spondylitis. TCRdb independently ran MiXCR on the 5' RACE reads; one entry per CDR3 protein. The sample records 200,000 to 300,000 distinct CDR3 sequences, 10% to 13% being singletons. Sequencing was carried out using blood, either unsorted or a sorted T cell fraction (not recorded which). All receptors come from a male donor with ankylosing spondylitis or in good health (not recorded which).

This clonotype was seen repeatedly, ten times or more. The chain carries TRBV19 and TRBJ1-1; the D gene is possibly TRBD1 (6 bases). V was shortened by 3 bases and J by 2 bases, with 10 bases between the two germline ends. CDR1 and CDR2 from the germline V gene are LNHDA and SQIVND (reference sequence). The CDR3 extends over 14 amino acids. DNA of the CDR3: TGTGCCAGTAGTATCCCAGGGGACAACACTGAAGCTTTCTTT. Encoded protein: CASSIPGDNTEAFF.

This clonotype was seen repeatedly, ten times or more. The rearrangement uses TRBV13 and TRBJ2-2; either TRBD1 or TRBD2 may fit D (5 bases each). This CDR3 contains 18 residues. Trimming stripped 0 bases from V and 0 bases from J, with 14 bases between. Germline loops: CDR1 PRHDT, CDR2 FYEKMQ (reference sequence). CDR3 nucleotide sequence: TGTGCCAGCAGCTTAGGATCCCCCGGGACGGCGAACACCGGGGAGCTGTTTTTT. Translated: CASSLGSPGTANTGELFF. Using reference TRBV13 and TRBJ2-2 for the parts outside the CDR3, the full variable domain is AAGVIQSPRHLIKEKRETATLKCYPIPRHDTVYWYQQGPGQDPQFLISFYEKMQSDKGSIPDRFSAQQFSDYHSELNMSSLELGDSALYFCASSLGSPGTANTGELFFGEGSRLTVL.

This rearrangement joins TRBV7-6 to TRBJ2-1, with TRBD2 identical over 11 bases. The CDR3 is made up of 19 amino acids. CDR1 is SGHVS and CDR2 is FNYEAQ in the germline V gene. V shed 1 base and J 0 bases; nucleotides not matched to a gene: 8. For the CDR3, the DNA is TGTGCCAGCAGCTTAGAGTCGGCTAGCGGGAGGACCTCCTACAATGAGCAGTTCTTC. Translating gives CASSLESASGRTSYNEQFF.

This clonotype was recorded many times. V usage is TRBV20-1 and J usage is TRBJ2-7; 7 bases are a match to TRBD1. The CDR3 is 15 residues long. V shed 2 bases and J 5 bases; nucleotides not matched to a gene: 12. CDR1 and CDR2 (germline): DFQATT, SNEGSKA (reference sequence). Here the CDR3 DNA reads TGCAGTGCTAGAAGTCTCGGGACAGTACGGAACGAGCAGTACTTC. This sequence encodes CSARSLGTVRNEQYF.

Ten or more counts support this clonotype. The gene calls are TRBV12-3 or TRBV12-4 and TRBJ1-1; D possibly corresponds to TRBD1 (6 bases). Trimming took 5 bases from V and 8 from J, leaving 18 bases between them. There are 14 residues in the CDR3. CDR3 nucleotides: TGTGCCAGCAGTCCTCGGGGGCGGAGGTACGAAGCTTTCTTT. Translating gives CASSPRGRRYEAFF.

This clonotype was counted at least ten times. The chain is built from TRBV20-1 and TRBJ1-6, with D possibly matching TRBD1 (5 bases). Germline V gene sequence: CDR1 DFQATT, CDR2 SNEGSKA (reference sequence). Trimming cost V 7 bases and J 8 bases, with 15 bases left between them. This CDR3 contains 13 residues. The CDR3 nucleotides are TGCAGTGTCTGGACCAGGGCAGATTCACCCCTCCACTTT. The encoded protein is CSVWTRADSPLHF.

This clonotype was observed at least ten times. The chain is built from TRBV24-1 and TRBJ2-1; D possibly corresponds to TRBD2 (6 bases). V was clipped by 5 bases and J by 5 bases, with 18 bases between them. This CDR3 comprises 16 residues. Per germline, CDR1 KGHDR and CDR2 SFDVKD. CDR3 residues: CATSAPGVSPNNEQFF. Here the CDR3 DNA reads TGTGCCACCAGTGCACCGGGAGTGTCTCCAAACAATGAGCAGTTCTTC.